Included here is one TCR beta chain sequence, with context. Per germline, CDR1 MNHEY and CDR2 SVGEGT. The CDR3 has 15 amino acids. V shed 4 bases and J 4 bases; nucleotides not matched to a gene: 9. This sample is part of a study of blood T cells in healthy people across ages. Together with a sample-barcoded 5' primer, a J-beta primer mix was included in a second PCR lasting about 6 to 11 cycles. Each cDNA was tagged by a template-switch adaptor containing 12 random nucleotides. TCRdb reanalysed the 5' RACE reads using MiXCR and keeps one entry per CDR3 protein. The data contain hundreds of thousands of distinct CDR3 sequences, around 26% of them singletons. PBMCs were isolated at a quantity of at least 6 million per sample.

The sequence derives from a woman of 80 years or more in good health. J is TRBJ2-5 and V is TRBV6-2 or TRBV6-3; 7 bases align to TRBD1. Input material: blood. CDR3 sequence reads: CASSSLTGTPETQYF. CDR3 nucleotide sequence: TGTGCCAGCAGTTCCTTGACAGGGACCCCAGAGACCCAGTACTTC.